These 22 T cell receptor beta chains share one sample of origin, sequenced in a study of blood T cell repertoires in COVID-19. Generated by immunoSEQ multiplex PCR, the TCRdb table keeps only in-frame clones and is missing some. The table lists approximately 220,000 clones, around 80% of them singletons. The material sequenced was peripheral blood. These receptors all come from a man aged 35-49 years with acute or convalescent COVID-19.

The CDR3 nucleotides read TGTGCCAGCAGCCCCGGAGCGGCCTACAATGAGCAGTTCTTC. Residues: CASSPGAAYNEQFF. This chain uses TRBV6-5 with TRBJ2-1; tentative D call: TRBD2 (5 bases). The CDR3 extends over 14 amino acids. The germline V gene encodes CDR1 MNHEY and CDR2 SVGAGI. V was pared by 6 bases and J by 2 bases, with 11 bases between.

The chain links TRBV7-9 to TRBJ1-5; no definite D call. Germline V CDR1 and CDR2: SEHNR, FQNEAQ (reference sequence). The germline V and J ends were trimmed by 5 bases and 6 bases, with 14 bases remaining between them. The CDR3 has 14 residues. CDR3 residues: CASSPREKAQPQHF. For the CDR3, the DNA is TGTGCCAGCAGCCCTCGGGAGAAGGCTCAGCCCCAGCATTTT.

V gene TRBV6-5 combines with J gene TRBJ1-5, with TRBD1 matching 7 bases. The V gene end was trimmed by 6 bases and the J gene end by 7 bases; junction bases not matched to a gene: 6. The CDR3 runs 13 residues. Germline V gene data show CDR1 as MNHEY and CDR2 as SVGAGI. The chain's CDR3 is CASSEGAGQPQHF. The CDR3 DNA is TGTGCCAGCAGCGAGGGGGCGGGACAGCCCCAGCATTTT.

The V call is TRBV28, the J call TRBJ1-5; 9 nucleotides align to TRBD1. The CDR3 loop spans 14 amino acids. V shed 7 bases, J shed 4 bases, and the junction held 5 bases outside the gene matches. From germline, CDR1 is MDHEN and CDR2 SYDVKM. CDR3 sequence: CASTTGGLNQPQHF. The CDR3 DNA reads TGTGCCAGCACGACAGGGGGGTTGAATCAGCCCCAGCATTTT.

For the CDR3, the DNA is TGTGCCAGCAGCCCCCCTTCGTGGGGGCGAAGTGGCTACACCTTC. Its translation: CASSPPSWGRSGYTF. This rearrangement joins TRBV7-9 to TRBJ1-2; possibly TRBD1 for D (6 bases). V was clipped by 5 bases and J by 7 bases, with 20 bases between them. Germline lookup yields CDR1 SEHNR and CDR2 FQNEAQ (reference sequence). The CDR3 covers 15 residues.

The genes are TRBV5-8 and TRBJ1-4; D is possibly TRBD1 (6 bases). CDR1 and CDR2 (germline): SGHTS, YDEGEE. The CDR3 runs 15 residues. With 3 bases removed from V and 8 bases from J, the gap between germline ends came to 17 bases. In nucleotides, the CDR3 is TGTGCCAGCAGCTCCCGGAATCTACAGGGCGAAAAACTGTTTTTT. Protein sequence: CASSSRNLQGEKLFF.

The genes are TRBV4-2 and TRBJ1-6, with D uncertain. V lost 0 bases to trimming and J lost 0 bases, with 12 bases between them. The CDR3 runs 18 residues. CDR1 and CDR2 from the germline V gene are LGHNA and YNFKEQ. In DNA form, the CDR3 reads TGTGCCAGCAGCCAAGACTTAGGCGGGAGCTCCTATAATTCACCCCTCCACTTT. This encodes CASSQDLGGSSYNSPLHF.

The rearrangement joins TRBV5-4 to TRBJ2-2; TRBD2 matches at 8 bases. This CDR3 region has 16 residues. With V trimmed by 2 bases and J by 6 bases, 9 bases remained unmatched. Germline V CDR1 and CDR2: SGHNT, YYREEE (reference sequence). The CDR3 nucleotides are TGTGCCAGCAGCTTTAAAAGCGGGAGAAGTCCCGGGGAGCTGTTTTTT. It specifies CASSFKSGRSPGELFF.

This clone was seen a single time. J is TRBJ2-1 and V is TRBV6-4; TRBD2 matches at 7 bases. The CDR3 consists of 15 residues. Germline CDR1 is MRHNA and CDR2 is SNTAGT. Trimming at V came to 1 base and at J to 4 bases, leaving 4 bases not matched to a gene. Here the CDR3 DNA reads TGTGCCAGCAGTGACTATAGCGGGCGATACAATGAGCAGTTCTTC. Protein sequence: CASSDYSGRYNEQFF.

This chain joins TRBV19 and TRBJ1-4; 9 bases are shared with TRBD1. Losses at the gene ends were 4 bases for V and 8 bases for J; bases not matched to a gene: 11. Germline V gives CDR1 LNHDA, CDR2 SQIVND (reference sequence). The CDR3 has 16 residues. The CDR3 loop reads CASSNTAGQGREKLFF. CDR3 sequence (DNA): TGTGCCAGTAGTAATACTGCGGGACAGGGTAGGGAAAAACTGTTTTTT.

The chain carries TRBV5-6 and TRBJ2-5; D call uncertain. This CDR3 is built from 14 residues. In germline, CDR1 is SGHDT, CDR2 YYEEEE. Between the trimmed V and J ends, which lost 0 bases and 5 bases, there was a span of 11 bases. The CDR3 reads CASSLGLLRETQYF. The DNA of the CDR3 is TGTGCCAGCAGCTTGGGACTGCTGAGGGAGACCCAGTACTTC.

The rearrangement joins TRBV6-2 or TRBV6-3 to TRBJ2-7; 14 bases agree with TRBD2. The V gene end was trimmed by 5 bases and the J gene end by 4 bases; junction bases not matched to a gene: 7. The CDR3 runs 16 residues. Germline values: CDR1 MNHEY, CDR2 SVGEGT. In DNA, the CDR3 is TGTGCCAGCAGTCGAGGGACTAGCGGGAGAGGGTACGAGCAGTACTTC. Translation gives CASSRGTSGRGYEQYF.

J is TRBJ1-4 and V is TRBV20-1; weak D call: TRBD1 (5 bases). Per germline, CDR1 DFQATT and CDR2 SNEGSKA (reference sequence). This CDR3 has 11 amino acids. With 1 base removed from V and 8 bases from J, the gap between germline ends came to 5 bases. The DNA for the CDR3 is TGCAGTGCTAGAGCAGGGGAAAAACTGTTTTTT. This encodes CSARAGEKLFF.

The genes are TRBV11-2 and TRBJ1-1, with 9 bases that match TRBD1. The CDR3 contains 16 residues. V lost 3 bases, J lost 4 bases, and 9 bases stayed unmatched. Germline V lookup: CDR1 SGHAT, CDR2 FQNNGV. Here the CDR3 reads CASSLGPGQGITEAFF. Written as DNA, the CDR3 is TGTGCCAGCAGCTTGGGACCGGGACAGGGTATCACTGAAGCTTTCTTT.

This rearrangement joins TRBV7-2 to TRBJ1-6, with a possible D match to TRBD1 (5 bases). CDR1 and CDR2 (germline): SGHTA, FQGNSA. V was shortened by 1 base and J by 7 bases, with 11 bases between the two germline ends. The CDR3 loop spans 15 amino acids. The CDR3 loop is CASSLGAGQNSPLHF. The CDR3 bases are TGTGCCAGCAGCTTAGGAGCAGGGCAGAATTCACCCCTCCACTTT.

DNA of the CDR3: TGTGCCAGCAGCTTAGGGGGACAGGGAATTCAATATGGCTACACCTTC. The encoded protein is CASSLGGQGIQYGYTF. The gene calls are TRBV7-2 and TRBJ1-2, with 9 bases fitting TRBD1. V lost 1 base and J lost 5; bases outside the gene matches: 8. Germline V gene sequence: CDR1 SGHTA, CDR2 FQGNSA. The CDR3 is made up of 16 amino acids.

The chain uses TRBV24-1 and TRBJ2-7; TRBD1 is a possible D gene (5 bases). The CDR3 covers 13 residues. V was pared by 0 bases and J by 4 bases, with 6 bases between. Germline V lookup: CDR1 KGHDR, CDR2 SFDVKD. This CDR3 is CATSDLRGYEQYF. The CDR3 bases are TGTGCCACCAGTGATTTGAGGGGTTACGAGCAGTACTTC.

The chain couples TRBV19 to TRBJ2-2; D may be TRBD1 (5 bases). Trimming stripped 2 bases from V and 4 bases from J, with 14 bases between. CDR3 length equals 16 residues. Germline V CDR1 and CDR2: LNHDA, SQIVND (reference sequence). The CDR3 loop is CASSITWGVRTGELFF. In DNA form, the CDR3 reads TGTGCCAGTAGTATAACGTGGGGCGTGCGCACCGGGGAGCTGTTTTTT.

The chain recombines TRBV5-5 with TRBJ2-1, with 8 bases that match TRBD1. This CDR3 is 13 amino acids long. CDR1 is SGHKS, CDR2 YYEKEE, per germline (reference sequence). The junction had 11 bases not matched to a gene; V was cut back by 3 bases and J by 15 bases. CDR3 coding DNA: TGTGCCAGCAGCTCGGATCCCCAGGGGGCCTTGTTCTTC. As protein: CASSSDPQGALFF.

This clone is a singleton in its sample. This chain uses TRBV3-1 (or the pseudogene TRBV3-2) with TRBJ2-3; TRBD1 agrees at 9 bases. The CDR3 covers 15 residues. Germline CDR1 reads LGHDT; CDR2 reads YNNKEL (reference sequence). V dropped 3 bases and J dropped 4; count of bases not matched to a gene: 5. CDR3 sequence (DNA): TGTGCCAGCAGCCAGAGGACAGGGGCGGCAGATACGCAGTATTTT. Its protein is CASSQRTGAADTQYF.

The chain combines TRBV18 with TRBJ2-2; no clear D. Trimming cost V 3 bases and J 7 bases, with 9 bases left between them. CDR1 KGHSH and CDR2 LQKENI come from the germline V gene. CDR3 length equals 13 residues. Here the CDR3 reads CASSPYPGGELFF. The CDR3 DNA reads TGTGCCAGCTCACCGTACCCAGGCGGGGAGCTGTTTTTT.

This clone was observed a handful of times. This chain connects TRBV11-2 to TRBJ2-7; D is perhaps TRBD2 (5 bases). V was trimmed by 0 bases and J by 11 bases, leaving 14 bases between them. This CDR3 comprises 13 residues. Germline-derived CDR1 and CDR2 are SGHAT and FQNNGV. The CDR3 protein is CASSLDPGRGKYF. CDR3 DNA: TGTGCCAGCAGCTTAGATCCCGGCCGGGGAAAGTACTTC.